One T cell receptor beta chain is described in this entry. This clone was counted a single time. Its antigen has not been determined. The input lacks base qualities; no much larger clone sits a single base away. The cohort consisted of approximately 690 healthy bone marrow donors. All cohort members were sampled while nominally healthy, although unrecorded immune exposures were likely present. The donor was CMV seropositive and was included in the group of about 290 seropositive cohort members. A peripheral blood sample was provided by each donor, and peripheral blood mononuclear cells were used for TCR beta sequencing. The Qiagen DNeasy Blood Extraction Kit was used to extract genomic DNA from the blood cell samples. At the junction V is shortened by 2 bases and J by 5 bases, with 6 bases in between. Reading from cysteine to phenylalanine, the CDR3 counts 11 amino acids. Only the CDR3 DNA stays, 33 bases, in frame from base 1. For CDR1 and CDR2, the germline V gene (reference sequence) lists DFQATT and SNEGSKA.

This record belongs to a study of cytomegalovirus exposure and HLA in healthy donors (dated by TCRdb to 2016 to 2017). For context, the study as a whole: An earlier analysis of several hundred of the donors reported 276 Gb of sequence data and about 100 million unique TCR beta sequences from some 180 million T cells. Roughly 300 gigabases of sequencing data and tens of millions of unique TCR sequences made up an early release that covered 500 to 700 HLA-typed donors. Of the 300 to 450 genotyped donors, around 81% fell in the genetic ancestry cluster associated with self-reported Caucasian donors. The study aimed to test whether cataloging public T cell receptors could reveal signatures of past pathogen exposure. Using immunosequencing, the study profiled T cell repertoires from approximately 700 subjects and related those repertoires to cytomegalovirus serostatus. Besides the first cohort of around 700 subjects, a separate validation cohort made up of roughly 120 different subjects was used. The study combined high-throughput TCR immunosequencing, statistical association of individual TCRs with disease status, and machine learning to predict cytomegalovirus infection status. To study patterns of TCR occurrence, a later analysis re-analyzed previously published TCR beta repertoires from around 660 donors and added high-resolution HLA genotyping. In the later analysis, no new phenotypic data were used to find candidate immune exposures; instead, reliance was placed on TCR beta sequences and their occurrence across donors. An earlier analysis of around 540 of the donors applied high-throughput TCR beta sequencing to assess whether each TCR beta V gene segment acted as functional or pseudogenic. Alongside the repertoire data, information on donor age, sex, ethnicity and CMV serostatus was compiled. In a later genetic analysis, genome-wide SNP genotypes for about three fifths of the roughly 670 donors were used, and that subset was treated as a discovery cohort. All discovery cohort repertoires had been generated on a single sequencing platform. HLA typing included class I and class II loci at four-digit resolution. Typing coverage differed by locus: A, B, C, DRB1 and DQB1 were typed in roughly 629-630 donors, DQA1 in 500 to 550, DPA1 in around 600, and DPB1 in around 440. Four to six DR-DQ haplotypes were handled as single units for association and clustering because linkage in the cohort was strong. Among around 400 genotyped donors of the cohort, an average of around 240,000 unique TCR beta nucleotide sequences were sequenced per donor, roughly a sixth of them non-productive. Overall study results and their limits: A later analysis found that most CMV-associated TCR beta chains appeared HLA-restricted, with HLA associations seemingly driven largely by CMV exposure. An earlier analysis of 587 of the donors showed that most TCR beta V segments appeared in productive rearrangements either about 87% or about 30% of the time, which broadly matched IMGT annotations. The authors suggested that the approach could potentially be generalized to other disease states and immunological phenotypes. Presence/absence analyses assumed roughly uniform sequencing depth across donors, an assumption that may not hold. Across donors, most TCR sequences were observed very rarely, whereas some public TCRs were present in many individuals. A few of the identified cytomegalovirus-associated TCR beta chains were confirmed in vitro to be specific for cytomegalovirus antigens. Some IMGT-functional V segments, including TRBV6-2 and TRBV6-3, could not be told apart with the 87-base-pair reads, so those segments were excluded. Because some donors lacked HLA typing at each locus, the association tests relied only on the typed subset. In a later analysis, HLA-associated TCR beta chains showed more clonal expansion and lower generation probabilities than non-associated chains that were equally common. A further reported finding was that TCR beta sequences accurately predicted the HLA-A and HLA-B alleles for most subjects in the first cohort. Correlated functional status among segregating V segments might reflect linkage disequilibrium, but an unknown experimental factor could not be ruled out. A cluster of highly shared sequence variants was judged likely to be a technical artifact of the sequencing pipeline. According to a later genetic analysis, donors in an Asian-associated ancestry cluster had fewer N-insertions in productive TCRs than the roughly 700-donor mean. The study listed 150 to 200 TCR beta chains as associated with cytomegalovirus. V-gene and J-gene trimming of TCR beta chains was associated with a missense DCLRE1C variant in a later genetic analysis, and the association was replicated in an independent cohort. When HLA alleles, especially DR and DQ, strongly co-occurred, attributing TCR associations to individual alleles was difficult. In a later analysis, TCR association rates were found to vary across HLA loci, with the most associated TCRs seen for DRB1 alleles and the fewest for HLA-C alleles. In a later analysis, several top co-occurrence clusters were reported to appear linked to parvovirus B19, influenza, CMV and Epstein-Barr virus. In this cohort, only TCR beta chains were sequenced, and detectable features were limited by the absence of alpha or paired-chain data. The classifier was reported to diagnose cytomegalovirus status with high specificity and sensitivity in both the original and validation cohorts. In a later analysis, about 17,000 TCR beta sequences were associated with specific HLA alleles at a false discovery rate of 0.05. For the cohort, immune exposure information was limited to CMV serostatus. Because counts were too low, about 18 rarely observed V segments, including chromosome 9 orphons, were left out of the earlier analysis of a few hundred of the donors.

Library construction relied on the immunoSEQ multiplex PCR assay. A mixture of 60 forward primers for TCR Vbeta segments and 13 reverse primers for TCR Jbeta segments was used in the multiplex PCR. The CDR3 region of rearranged TCR beta genes was amplified from genomic DNA by a multiplex PCR assay. Amplified TCR beta libraries were sequenced as 87-base-pair reads on the Illumina HiSeq System. The original pipeline was this. A later analysis tallied 70 million to 100 million unique TCR beta chains across the 600 to 700 repertoires, and about 12 million of those chains were shared by two or more donors. Raw reads were error-corrected and collapsed into unique sequences by a nearest-neighbor algorithm in which closely related sequences were merged to remove PCR and sequencing errors. Alignment of CDR3 sequences to IMGT reference sequences was used to assign V, D and J gene segments. Each retained sequence needed at least a six-nucleotide match to both a V gene segment and a J gene segment. Rearrangements were called productive when the CDR3 lacked stop codons and stayed in frame with V and J; all others were non-productive. CDR3 was defined according to IMGT convention as the region running from the second conserved V-encoded cysteine to the conserved J-encoded phenylalanine. The earlier analysis of about 610 of the donors excluded any sequence lacking an unambiguous match to a single V gene segment. In an earlier analysis of roughly 500 of the donors, V segments were called functional above 56.7% productive rearrangements and were called segregating when the between-donor standard deviation exceeded 5%. A statistical classification framework was developed to diagnose cytomegalovirus status using the catalog of TCR beta chain sequences. In a later analysis, V and J genes were assigned by comparing TCR nucleotide sequences against IMGT/GENE-DB human TR gene sequences. In a later analysis, CDR3 sequences and most-parsimonious VDJ recombination scenarios were assigned using the TCRdist pipeline. In a later analysis, each TCR beta chain was defined by its CDR3 amino acid sequence together with its V-gene family, and reads without a unique V-gene family were excluded. To address suspected cross-contamination and a sequencing artifact, a later analysis removed over 500 highly shared, low-generation-probability nucleotide sequences. For each public chain, a later analysis derived a clonal expansion index from normalized ranks of inferred template counts within each repertoire. In a later analysis, generation probabilities were computed using a VDJ recombination model fitted to out-of-frame rearrangements, and the results were checked against IGoR. Hypergeometric tests were used in a later analysis to score TCR-TCR, TCR-HLA and TCR-CMV co-occurrence, with a repertoire-size bias correction applied to the TCR pairs. False discovery rates were estimated in a later analysis by permuting HLA or CMV assignments 20 times. In a later analysis, co-occurring TCRs were grouped using DBSCAN, with TCRdist sequence similarity added in when clustering inside HLA-allele-positive subsets. For co-occurrence clustering, repertoires with fewer than 30,000 or more than 120,000 public chains were excluded, along with 4 to 6 repertoires with anomalous nucleotide sharing. TCRdb took this table from immuneACCESS and kept in-frame rearrangements with V and J called. Such tables lack part of the clones; where checked against another copy, unresolved V genes explain under half of the gap, and the rest is unexplained. For V, J and clone size, that table is used; D and trimming come from the DNA. This sample is represented by about 190,000 clones; 75% to 85% of them were singletons. Together, the top ten hold 2.1% of the sample.

The sample comprised PBMCs. The V and J segments used are TRBV20-1 and TRBJ1-2; matching of 6 bases hints at TRBD1 as the D gene. The source of this sequence is a woman aged 18-35 years in good health and CMV-seropositive. The CDR3 protein: CSARQGYGYTF. The nucleotide sequence is given as TGCAGTGCTAGACAGGGGTATGGCTACACCTTC.